What follows is one TCR beta chain and its context. Individuals drawn from some 25 US areas were roughly 18 to 100 years old. Researchers sorted participants into cohorts using their self-reported clinical history. Two consecutive negative NP/OP PCR tests, clearance, or resolved symptoms defined Cohort 3 recovery. The CDR3 contains 14 residues. Germline lookup yields CDR1 LNHDA and CDR2 SQIVND (reference sequence). Trimming took 1 base from V and 7 from J, leaving 10 bases between them. These data belong to a study of blood T cell repertoires in COVID-19. Background on the study: PBMCs, B-cell-depleted T cells, or T cells were the source of the cDNA or gDNA that made up the material.

Here immunoSEQ multiplex PCR was the method, and the copy in TCRdb shows in-frame clones only, minus some. In the table there are more than 350,000 clones, 87% of which are singletons. The chain recombines TRBV19 with TRBJ2-2, with D uncertain. Sequencing was carried out using PBMCs or T cells enriched from blood (not recorded which). The TCR comes from a woman in her forties or fifties who had recovered from COVID-19. This CDR3 is CASSIGSSGGELFF. DNA for the CDR3: TGTGCCAGTAGTATAGGATCCTCCGGCGGGGAGCTGTTTTTT.